These 20 T cell receptor beta chains were sequenced from one sample in a study of shared T cell receptors in the human thymus. The protocol was immunoSEQ multiplex PCR, while the TCRdb copy is restricted to in-frame clones and leaves out a portion. The sample contains roughly 700,000 clones, 88% of which appear only once. The data were also submitted as part of a second study, on human thymus T cells.

Sequenced input: thymocytes. The origin of the receptors is a boy in the first two years of life with a congenital heart defect.

The V and J genes are TRBV7-8 and TRBJ2-7; a possible D gene is TRBD1 (6 bases). The CDR3 is 16 residues long. The germline V and J ends were trimmed by 0 bases and 0 bases, with 12 bases remaining between them. Germline CDR1 reads SGHVS; CDR2 reads FQNEAQ. The CDR3 nucleotides read TGTGCCAGCAGCTTAGCCGGCGGACAGCACTCCTACGAGCAGTACTTC. It specifies CASSLAGGQHSYEQYF.

The chain recombines TRBV4-3 with TRBJ2-6, with unresolved D. Germline lookup yields CDR1 LGHNA and CDR2 YSLEER. This CDR3 region has 16 residues. V was shortened by 0 bases and J by 4 bases, with 10 bases between the two germline ends. The CDR3 DNA is TGCGCCAGCAGCCAAGATGCTAGTAACGGGGCCAACGTCCTGACTTTC. Translated, it gives CASSQDASNGANVLTF.

The V gene is TRBV5-6, the J gene TRBJ2-7; 10 nucleotides agree with TRBD1. Trimming cost V 0 bases and J 2 bases; bases outside gene matches: 2. Germline V CDR1 and CDR2: SGHDT, YYEEEE. CDR3 length equals 15 residues. CDR3 in amino acids: CASSLEGQGPYEQYF. The CDR3 coding sequence is TGTGCCAGCAGCTTGGAGGGACAGGGGCCCTACGAGCAGTACTTC. The full variable domain, completed using reference TRBV5-6 and TRBJ2-7, is DAGVTQSPTHLIKTRGQQVTLRCSPKSGHDTVSWYQQALGQGPQFIFQYYEEEERQRGNFPDRFSGHQFPNYSSELNVNALLLGDSALYLCASSLEGQGPYEQYFGPGTRLTVT.

DNA for the CDR3: TGCGCCAGCAGCCAAGAGGGGCGGGACGGATCCTACAATGAGCAGTTCTTC. It specifies CASSQEGRDGSYNEQFF. The chain joins TRBV4-1 to TRBJ2-1, with TRBD2 as a possible D gene (6 bases). V was shortened by 0 bases and J by 1 base, with 13 bases between the two germline ends. Germline CDR1 and CDR2: MGHRA and YSYEKL. The CDR3 runs to 17 residues.

The rearrangement uses TRBV29-1 and TRBJ2-1; 8 nucleotides line up with TRBD1. Per the germline V gene, CDR1 is SQVTM and CDR2 is ANQGSEA. The CDR3 sequence is 16 residues long. Germline trimming cut 3 bases from V and 2 bases from J; bases unmatched to any gene: 9. The CDR3 spells CSVDVLGQVTYNEQFF. For the CDR3, the DNA is TGCAGCGTTGATGTACTGGGACAGGTTACCTACAATGAGCAGTTCTTC.

The chain uses TRBV30 and TRBJ2-5; 9 nucleotides agree with TRBD2. The germline V gene has CDR1 GTSNPN and CDR2 SVGIG (reference sequence). The CDR3 contains 16 residues. V trimming: 0 bases; J trimming: 2 bases; junction bases outside the gene matches: 7. CDR3 in DNA: TGTGCCTGGAGTGTGGGGACTAGCAGGAGGCAAGAGACCCAGTACTTC. Translating gives CAWSVGTSRRQETQYF. The whole variable domain, remainder taken from reference TRBV30 and TRBJ2-5, is SQTIHQWPATLVQPVGSPLSLECTVEGTSNPNLYWYRQAAGRGLQLLFYSVGIGQISSEVPQNLSASRPQDRQFILSSKKLLLSDSGFYLCAWSVGTSRRQETQYFGPGTRLLVL.

The chain employs TRBV5-4 and TRBJ1-1; the D gene is possibly TRBD1 (6 bases). Deletions cut 3 bases from V and 4 bases from J, with 13 bases between. CDR3 size: 14 residues. Germline CDR1 SGHNT, CDR2 YYREEE (reference sequence). CDR3 residues: CASSSQGRGTEAFF. In DNA form, the CDR3 reads TGTGCCAGCAGCTCGCAGGGGAGGGGCACTGAAGCTTTCTTT.

The rearrangement uses TRBV5-6 and TRBJ2-7, with 11 bases fitting TRBD2. The CDR3 has 15 amino acids. Losses at the gene ends were 7 bases for V and 10 bases for J; bases not matched to a gene: 16. CDR1 SGHDT and CDR2 YYEEEE come from the germline V gene. The CDR3 is CASGRGLAAQGAQYF. The DNA of the CDR3 is TGTGCCAGCGGAAGGGGACTAGCGGCACAGGGGGCCCAGTACTTC.

This clone was picked up one time. The rearrangement uses TRBV13 and TRBJ2-1, with 11 bases identical to TRBD1. The CDR3 totals 15 residues. V lost 1 base and J lost 8; bases outside the gene matches: 4. The germline V gene encodes CDR1 PRHDT and CDR2 FYEKMQ (reference sequence). Here the CDR3 DNA reads TGTGCCAGCAGCTTAGAGGGGACAGGGGGGGATGAGCAGTTCTTC. It codes for CASSLEGTGGDEQFF.

The CDR3 DNA reads TGTGCCAGCAGCTTATGGGCTAGCGGGACTAGCACAGATACGCAGTATTTT. Protein product: CASSLWASGTSTDTQYF. J is TRBJ2-3 and V is TRBV7-8, with 9 bases that match TRBD2. This CDR3 has 17 amino acids. Germline-derived CDR1 and CDR2 are SGHVS and FQNEAQ. The V segment lost 2 bases and the J segment 0 bases; nucleotides outside the gene matches: 6.

The gene calls are TRBV7-2 and TRBJ1-2, with TRBD1 identical over 7 bases. With V trimmed by 0 bases and J by 1 base, 2 bases remained unmatched. Germline V gene lookup returns CDR1 SGHTA and CDR2 FQGNSA. The CDR3 has 15 residues. CDR3 DNA: TGTGCCAGCAGCTTAGCAGGGGGCCATAACTATGGCTACACCTTC. Translated, it gives CASSLAGGHNYGYTF.

About this clone: One junction end disagrees with the germline gene, perhaps due to a read error. The V gene is TRBV2, the J gene TRBJ2-5; 14 positions agree with TRBD2. Germline lookup yields CDR1 SNHLY and CDR2 FYNNEI. This CDR3 region has 16 residues. CDR3 bases: TGTGCCAGCACCTCTTACTTGGGACTAGCGGGAGAGGCCCAGTACTTC. Amino acids: CASTSYLGLAGEAQYF.

The chain is built from TRBV13 and TRBJ1-5; D remains unclear. Trimming cost V 5 bases and J 6 bases, with 17 bases left between them. The CDR3 totals 15 residues. The germline gives CDR1 PRHDT, CDR2 FYEKMQ (reference sequence). The chain's CDR3 is CASSRGSGFGQPQHF. Written as DNA, the CDR3 is TGTGCCAGCAGCCGCGGGTCAGGATTCGGTCAGCCCCAGCATTTT.

The chain has TRBV5-4 and TRBJ1-1; TRBD1 agrees at 8 bases. The germline CDR1 and CDR2 sequences are SGHNT and YYREEE (reference sequence). V shed 4 bases, J shed 1 base, and the junction held 6 bases outside the gene matches. The CDR3 totals 15 residues. The CDR3 bases are TGTGCCAGCAGCCCGGACAGGGAGGAGAACACTGAAGCTTTCTTT. It translates to CASSPDREENTEAFF.

The gene calls are TRBV13 and TRBJ2-1; 11 nucleotides align to TRBD2. CDR1 is PRHDT, CDR2 FYEKMQ, per germline (reference sequence). Trimming at V came to 0 bases and at J to 10 bases, leaving 8 bases not matched to a gene. CDR3 length: 16 residues. The CDR3 loop is CASSLGVGLAGGEQFF. CDR3 nucleotide sequence: TGTGCCAGCAGCTTAGGGGTCGGCCTAGCGGGAGGCGAGCAGTTCTTC.

The chain uses TRBV7-2 and TRBJ1-1, with D tentatively TRBD1 (5 bases). Germline V gives CDR1 SGHTA, CDR2 FQGNSA. V lost 4 bases and J lost 1, with 16 bases in between. The CDR3 runs 16 residues. CDR3 in amino acids: CASSSNPFDRNTEAFF. The CDR3, as DNA: TGTGCCAGCAGCTCCAACCCTTTCGACAGGAACACTGAAGCTTTCTTT.

The DNA of the CDR3 is TGTGCCAGCAGCTTGGGGGGGGACTACGAGCAGTACTTC. Its protein product is CASSLGGDYEQYF. The chain carries TRBV5-5 and TRBJ2-7, with D perhaps TRBD2 (6 bases). The CDR3 extends over 13 amino acids. V dropped 0 bases and J dropped 3 bases, with 7 bases sitting between them. CDR1 and CDR2 from the germline V gene are SGHKS and YYEKEE (reference sequence).

The chain combines TRBV30 with TRBJ2-7; 8 positions agree with TRBD2. Germline lookup yields CDR1 GTSNPN and CDR2 SVGIG (reference sequence). J lost 6 bases, V lost 4 bases, and 11 bases had no gene match. CDR3 size: 14 residues. CDR3 residues: CAWISTYRGGEQYF. CDR3 bases: TGTGCCTGGATCAGTACTTACCGGGGGGGCGAGCAGTACTTC.

The chain recombines TRBV7-2 with TRBJ1-5; TRBD1 agrees at 10 bases. Germline V gene sequence: CDR1 SGHTA, CDR2 FQGNSA. The CDR3 spans 15 residues. V shed 4 bases and J 1 base; nucleotides not matched to a gene: 1. CDR3 nucleotides: TGTGCCAGCAGCTCGGGACAGGGGAGCAATCAGCCCCAGCATTTT. It encodes CASSSGQGSNQPQHF.

CDR3 sequence (DNA): TGTGCCAGCAGCCAAGAAGGGGCTAGCGGGAGTTCATATGAGCAGTTCTTC. As protein: CASSQEGASGSSYEQFF. The chain carries TRBV4-2 and TRBJ2-1, with 10 bases fitting TRBD2. From germline, CDR1 is LGHNA and CDR2 YNFKEQ. With 0 bases clipped from V and 8 bases from J, the junction kept 10 bases outside the gene matches. The CDR3 is made up of 17 amino acids.